This T cell receptor beta chain was observed in a study of graft-versus-host responses after intestinal transplantation. The study, taken as a whole, reports: Allograft clonal ratios (graft-versus-host to host-versus-graft) were high in patients who had graft-donor T cell macrochimerism.

Trimming cost V 2 bases and J 4 bases, with 21 bases left between them. The CDR3 spans 17 residues. The germline gives CDR1 SGHTA, CDR2 FQGTGA. The authors processed graft tissue to release intraepithelial and lamina propria lymphocytes. As concerns this clone: Its target is unknown.

Clones were sequenced by immunoSEQ multiplex PCR, and TCRdb holds only the in-frame ones, with some missing. The sample lists 50,000 to 75,000 clones; around nine tenths were seen once. This material consisted of ileum tissue, taken approximately 370 days after transplant. The chain uses TRBV7-3 and TRBJ2-7, with D maybe TRBD1 (6 bases). The TCR sequence derives from a human patient who received an intestinal transplant, so some T cells may come from the graft donor. This chain's CDR3 is CASSLQIFNREPYEQYF. CDR3 nucleotides: TGTGCCAGCAGCTTACAGATTTTCAACAGGGAACCGTACGAGCAGTACTTC.